A single sample is the source of the 11 T cell receptor beta chains below, sequenced in a study of CD8 T cells in ankylosing spondylitis. Each CDR3 protein is one row after TCRdb ran MiXCR on the 5' RACE reads. Counted here are tens of thousands of distinct CDR3 sequences, under 7.5% occurring once; the ten biggest clones make up roughly 5%. Sequencing was done on a sample of synovial fluid, either unsorted or a sorted T cell fraction (not recorded which). All receptors derive from a male donor with ankylosing spondylitis.

This clonotype appeared many times. The chain links TRBV11-1 to TRBJ2-5, with D possibly TRBD1 on 6 matching bases. Trimming shortened V by 5 bases and J by 3 bases, and 19 bases separated the two germline ends. Per the germline V gene, CDR1 is SGHAT and CDR2 is FQDESV (reference sequence). This CDR3 has 16 amino acids. CDR3 loop: CASSQVSGTQKETQYF. In DNA form, the CDR3 reads TGTGCCAGCAGCCAAGTTTCTGGGACACAGAAAGAGACCCAGTACTTC.

This chain uses TRBV11-2 with TRBJ1-5; D not resolved. V shed 5 bases and J shed 3 bases, with 17 bases lying between them. The germline V gene encodes CDR1 SGHAT and CDR2 FQNNGV. The CDR3 is 16 amino acids. The CDR3 here is CASSPVGADHNQPQHF. CDR3 sequence (DNA): TGTGCCAGCAGCCCAGTGGGAGCCGACCACAATCAGCCCCAGCATTTT.

The chain uses TRBV6-2 or TRBV6-3 and TRBJ1-5, with TRBD1 as a possible D gene (6 bases). The germline V gene encodes CDR1 MNHEY and CDR2 SVGEGT. The CDR3 length is 15 residues. The germline V and J ends were trimmed by 8 bases and 5 bases, with 19 bases remaining between them. The CDR3 DNA reads as TGTGCCAGCTCCCCTAGAAAGGGGGGCGATCAGCCCCAGCATTTT. Amino acids: CASSPRKGGDQPQHF.

Remarks on this clonotype: A read error may explain this, as a much larger clone is one base away. CDR3 in DNA: TGTGCCACCAGCCGACCGACTAGCTTGGGGGAGGAGTTCTTC. Translating it yields CATSRPTSLGEEFF. V gene TRBV15 combines with J gene TRBJ2-1, with 7 bases lining up with TRBD2. Germline V gene lookup returns CDR1 LNHNV and CDR2 YYDKDF (reference sequence). The CDR3 loop spans 14 amino acids. The trim removed 5 bases at V and 14 bases at J, leaving 15 bases unmatched. Full variable domain (missing parts from reference TRBV15 and TRBJ2-1): DAMVIQNPRYQVTQFGKPVTLSCSQTLNHNVMYWYQQKSSQAPKLLFHYYDKDFNNEADTPDNFQSRRPNTSFCFLDIRSPGLGDTAMYLCATSRPTSLGEEFFGPGTRLTVL.

The chain joins TRBV7-8 to TRBJ2-2, with TRBD2 matching over 7 bases. The germline V gene encodes CDR1 SGHVS and CDR2 FQNEAQ. V shed 1 base and J 6 bases; nucleotides not matched to a gene: 5. The CDR3 runs to 15 residues. CDR3 sequence: CASSLGGRGAGELFF. Written as DNA, the CDR3 is TGTGCCAGCAGCTTAGGCGGGAGAGGGGCCGGGGAGCTGTTTTTT.

This clonotype was observed at least ten times. The chain couples TRBV30 to TRBJ2-1, with D tentatively TRBD2 (5 bases). In germline, CDR1 is GTSNPN, CDR2 SVGIG (reference sequence). V lost 0 bases, J lost 4 bases, and 10 bases lay in between. The CDR3 extends over 14 amino acids. CDR3 in DNA: TGTGCCTGGAGTGTGAGAACGGGGTACAATGAGCAGTTCTTC. This gives the protein CAWSVRTGYNEQFF.

In this sample, this clonotype turned up many times. The rearrangement uses TRBV5-1 and TRBJ2-5; D is unclear. CDR3 size: 14 residues. V lost 6 bases to trimming and J lost 2 bases, with 14 bases between them. Germline CDR1 is SGHRS and CDR2 is YFSETQ. Here the CDR3 DNA reads TGCGCCAGCACCCCTTCTGGTTGGCAAGAGACCCAGTACTTC. Protein sequence: CASTPSGWQETQYF.

As concerns this clonotype: The junction differs from germline at one of its ends, possibly a read error. The chain's CDR3 is CTSSFFPRGYTF. The CDR3 region has the DNA TGTACCAGCAGTTTCTTCCCCCGCGGCTACACCTTC. The J gene is TRBJ1-2, the V gene TRBV12-3 or TRBV12-4; D uncertain. This CDR3 region has 12 residues.

This sequence joins TRBV3-1 and TRBJ1-6; TRBD1 matches at 8 bases. V dropped 4 bases and J dropped 8; count of bases not matched to a gene: 4. The germline V gene encodes CDR1 LGHDT and CDR2 YNNKEL (reference sequence). This CDR3 has 14 residues. CDR3 loop: CASSLQGEDSPLHF. DNA for the CDR3: TGTGCCAGCAGCCTACAGGGGGAGGATTCACCCCTCCACTTT.

This clonotype occurred many times. The CDR3 here is CASSQASGETQYF. The CDR3 DNA reads TGCGCCAGCAGCCAGGCCTCCGGAGAGACCCAGTACTTC. This chain connects TRBV4-3 to TRBJ2-5; no reliable D call. Germline values: CDR1 LGHNA, CDR2 YSLEER. This CDR3 comprises 13 residues. Trimming stripped 3 bases from V and 4 bases from J, with 9 bases between.

This clonotype has ten or more counts. The chain links TRBV7-3 to TRBJ1-6; 10 positions agree with TRBD1. Germline CDR1 reads SGHTA; CDR2 reads FQGTGA. Trimming cost V 3 bases and J 10 bases; bases outside gene matches: 3. The CDR3 runs to 14 residues. The CDR3 sequence is CASSLGTGASPLHF. For the CDR3, the DNA is TGTGCCAGCAGCTTGGGGACAGGGGCCTCACCCCTCCACTTT.